This entry describes one T cell receptor (beta chain). Its antigen remains unknown. The CDR3 extends over 15 amino acids. Germline loops: CDR1 MNHEY, CDR2 SVGAGI. V lost 6 bases, J lost 2 bases, and 14 bases lay in between. The record originates from a study of T cell responses to AZD1222 COVID-19 vaccine. Regarding the study as a whole: Donors skewed white British and female; clonal diversity was possibly underestimated. Repertoire sampling was restricted to post-peak T cell response timepoints. Baseline seropositivity characterized only six AZD1222 recipients. Reportedly, close to half of spike-specific TCRs are directed against unmutated variant regions.

TCRdb's table, derived via immunoSEQ multiplex PCR, lists solely in-frame clones and lacks some. The profile covers approximately 190,000 clones, with around 90% appearing a single time and about 3.6% taken by the ten largest. The sequence derives from an adult who received the MenACWY meningococcal vaccine as a control. The input for sequencing was peripheral blood, taken 28 days after the second dose of the MenACWY control vaccine. This chain joins TRBV6-5 and TRBJ1-5; TRBD1 might be the D (6 bases). The DNA for the CDR3 is TGTGCCAGCAGGGCACAGGGAGGGGGCAATCAGCCCCAGCATTTT. It is translated as CASRAQGGGNQPQHF.